These 9 T cell receptor beta chains share one sample of origin, sequenced in a study of blood T cells in healthy people across ages. A sample-barcoded 5' primer and a J-beta primer mix were used in a second PCR of roughly 7 to 12 cycles. A single record per CDR3 protein comes from TCRdb applying MiXCR to the 5' RACE reads. The sample shows roughly 1.9 million distinct CDR3 sequences, approximately 40% of them seen only once. The sequencing input was blood. These receptors were obtained from a human donor in good health.

As to this clonotype: At one of its ends the junction is not consistent with the germline gene, which may arise from a read error. The chain combines TRBV20-1 with TRBJ1-4, with D possibly being TRBD1 (5 bases). Germline V gives CDR1 DFQATT, CDR2 SNEGSKA (reference sequence). The CDR3 consists of 11 residues. CDR3 coding DNA: TGCAGTGCTAGAGATGGTCGGGGGGTTAGTTTT. Protein sequence: CSARDGRGVSF.

This clonotype has a count of ten or more. This rearrangement joins TRBV10-3 to TRBJ2-1; 10 bases are a match to TRBD1. The V gene's germline CDR1 is ENHRY and CDR2 SYGVKD. This CDR3 has 15 residues. V was pared by 3 bases and J by 8 bases, with 7 bases of the junction left unmatched. CDR3 nucleotides: TGTGCCATCAGTGATACGGGACAGGGGAGAGATGAGCAGTTCTTC. This codes for CAISDTGQGRDEQFF.

On this clonotype: A much larger clone is a single base away; this may be a read error. The CDR3 nucleotides are TGCAGCGTTGCTCGGGCGCCCTACAAGCAGTACTTC. This translates into CSVARAPYKQYF. The chain combines TRBV29-1 with TRBJ2-7; D uncertain. The germline CDR1 and CDR2 sequences are SQVTM and ANQGSEA. The CDR3 has 12 amino acids.

Comment on this clonotype: This could be a read error, since a much larger clone is one nucleotide away. CDR3 DNA: TGTGCCAGCAGTTTCGGGTGGGATCACCCCCAGCATTTT. This codes for CASSFGWDHPQHF. This sequence joins TRBV12-3 or TRBV12-4 and TRBJ1-5; no clear D gene. The CDR3 spans 13 residues.

This clonotype appeared many times. This rearrangement joins TRBV13 to TRBJ1-1; 8 positions agree with TRBD1. Germline trimming cut 6 bases from V and 0 bases from J; bases unmatched to any gene: 3. The CDR3 has 14 residues. CDR1 PRHDT and CDR2 FYEKMQ come from the germline V gene (reference sequence). CDR3 nucleotides: TGTGCCAGCAGTCCCAGGGGGCTGAACACTGAAGCTTTCTTT. This encodes CASSPRGLNTEAFF.

This clonotype was counted only a few times. This chain uses TRBV20-1 with TRBJ1-5; TRBD1 might be the D (5 bases). Germline V gene data show CDR1 as DFQATT and CDR2 as SNEGSKA (reference sequence). The V end lost 0 bases, the J end lost 7 bases, and 13 bases lay between the germline ends. The CDR3 extends over 14 amino acids. The CDR3 region is CSARDRRGAQPQHF. The CDR3 DNA reads as TGCAGTGCTAGAGATCGTCGAGGGGCCCAGCCCCAGCATTTT.

The V and J genes are TRBV7-9 and TRBJ2-1; D is unresolved. V lost 5 bases and J 2 bases, leaving 16 bases between the germline ends. The CDR3 runs 16 residues. Germline V gene sequence: CDR1 SEHNR, CDR2 FQNEAQ (reference sequence). Written as DNA, the CDR3 is TGTGCCAGCAGCGCAGGTGACTCAAGCCCCTACAATGAGCAGTTCTTC. Translated: CASSAGDSSPYNEQFF.

This chain connects TRBV3-1 to TRBJ1-2; possibly TRBD1 for D (5 bases). Per germline, CDR1 LGHDT and CDR2 YNNKEL (reference sequence). The CDR3 runs 15 residues. Trimming took off 4 bases at V and 8 bases at J, with 20 bases between the two ends. CDR3 in amino acids: CASSPGGRPWGGYTF. Here the CDR3 DNA reads TGTGCCAGCAGCCCCGGAGGCAGGCCCTGGGGCGGCTACACCTTC.

In its sample, this clonotype was seen a few times. The chain couples TRBV15 to TRBJ2-3; D is unclear. In germline, CDR1 is LNHNV, CDR2 YYDKDF (reference sequence). CDR3 length equals 16 residues. Trimming removed 2 bases at V and 0 bases at J, with 12 bases between. Written as DNA, the CDR3 is TGTGCCACCAGCAGATCGCCCAAGGGAAGCACAGATACGCAGTATTTT. It encodes CATSRSPKGSTDTQYF. Variable domain in full (rest from reference TRBV15 and TRBJ2-3): DAMVIQNPRYQVTQFGKPVTLSCSQTLNHNVMYWYQQKSSQAPKLLFHYYDKDFNNEADTPDNFQSRRPNTSFCFLDIRSPGLGDTAMYLCATSRSPKGSTDTQYFGPGTRLTVL.